This TCR beta chain was captured by sequencing in a study of T cells in lung cancer brain metastases (dated by TCRdb to 2016 to 2019). About the investigation overall: Most of the 20 patients had a history of tobacco use, with a median of about 38 pack-years. About 90% of the 20 patients received no interval therapy between primary and metastasis resection. A median interval of roughly 50 weeks was observed between acquisition of the primary and brain metastasis specimens. TCR beta CDR3 repertoires were compared between fully resected primary non-small cell lung cancers and paired brain metastases. The cohort comprised roughly 20 patients contributing roughly 40 specimens, one primary lung lesion and one brain metastasis each. The median age of the patients at first diagnosis was under 60 years, and the group included 9 males and 11 to 12 females. Primary and metastatic specimens both had an average DNA integrity number of roughly 3.5, with no significant difference between the two sites. Results and caveats for the whole study, not just this receptor: Compared with their paired primaries, brain metastases had significantly fewer unique productive clones (median about 1,600 versus 5,000). It was not possible to control for the effects of preoperative corticosteroids on T cell infiltration in brain metastases. The ten most abundant clones accounted for a significantly larger fraction of the repertoire in brain metastases than in primaries, which suggests clonal expansion. Most clones were lesion-specific, with limited overlap between paired lesions (mean Morisita index approximately 0.25). Retrieval of the complete infiltrating T cell repertoire may have been prevented by DNA fragmentation in FFPE samples.

This clone appeared once. Its specific antigen is unknown. One base away there is no much larger clone; base qualities are not given. Patients underwent resection for synchronous oligometastatic disease or delayed recurrence of a solitary brain metastasis. To avoid including cancers other than NSCLC, any patient with a history of multiple malignancies was excluded. Tumor areas were macrodissected from about five deparaffinized 7.5 to 10 um unstained sections under guidance from marked H&E slides. Every specimen was formalin-fixed and paraffin-embedded (FFPE). The AllPrep DNA/RNA FFPE Kit was used for extraction of genomic DNA. Between roughly 2 and 4.92 ug genomic DNA was input per sample, with paired samples receiving equal DNA input. TCR beta libraries were built with the immunoSEQ hsTCRbeta Kit using multiplexed V and J gene primers in two PCR steps. Pooled libraries with positive and negative controls were sequenced on an Illumina MiSeq using a 100-cycle paired-end protocol. In the original analysis: Raw data were processed by the immunoSEQ vendor into normalized, annotated TCR beta repertoire reports. Richness was defined as the number of unique clones by nucleotide sequence, and the iChao1 and Efron-Thisted estimators were used to extrapolate total richness. To characterize and compare the paired lesions, the analysis used Pielou's evenness, Simpson's index, the proportional abundance of the top-ten clones, and the Morisita overlap index. The source is immuneACCESS, and TCRdb retained only in-frame sequences with V and J called. Part of the clones is not carried over; for the studies checked, unresolved V genes explain less than half of this, and the remainder is unexplained. The V and J calls and the clone size are those of that table, but D and trimming were determined from the DNA. Counted in this sample were about 5,000 clones; about 90% of them appeared once. The ten largest clonotypes hold 3% to 4% of the sample.

This TCR was recovered from a woman between 50 and 59 years old with non-small cell lung cancer. Source material: tumor tissue from the primary lung tumor. The cell subset or site label on this specimen signifies: primary lung cancer lesion.

The nucleotide sequence is TGCGCCAGCAGCTCCGGAACGGGGCCGTCGCAGCCCCAGCATTTT. Its protein reads: CASSSGTGPSQPQHF. The V gene is TRBV5-1 and the J gene is TRBJ1-5; D gene: possibly TRBD1, on 5 matching bases. The germline V gene encodes CDR1 SGHRS and CDR2 YFSETQ. The CDR3, from cysteine to phenylalanine, totals 15 residues. Only the CDR3 DNA is retained, 45 bases long and in frame from the first base. A distance of 17 bases separates the germline ends of V and J, which lose 3 bases and 7 bases respectively. The CDR3 plus the reference TRBV5-1 and TRBJ1-5 genes for the other parts give the full variable domain: KAGVTQTPRYLIKTRGQQVTLSCSPISGHRSVSWYQQTPGQGLQFLFEYFSETQRNKGNFPGRFSGRQFSNSRSEMNVSTLELGDSALYLCASSSGTGPSQPQHFGDGTRLSIL.